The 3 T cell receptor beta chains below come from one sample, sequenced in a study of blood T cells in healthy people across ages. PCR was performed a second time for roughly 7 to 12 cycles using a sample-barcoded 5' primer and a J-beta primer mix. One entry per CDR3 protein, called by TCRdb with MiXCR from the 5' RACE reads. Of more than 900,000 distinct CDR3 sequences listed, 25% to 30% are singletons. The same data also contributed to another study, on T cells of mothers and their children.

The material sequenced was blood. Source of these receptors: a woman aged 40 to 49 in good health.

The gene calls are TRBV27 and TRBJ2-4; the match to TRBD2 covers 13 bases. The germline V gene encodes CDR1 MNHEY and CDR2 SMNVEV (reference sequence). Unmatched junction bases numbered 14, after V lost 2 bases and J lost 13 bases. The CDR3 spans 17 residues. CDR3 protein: CASSLSTSGGAINEQYF. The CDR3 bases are TGTGCCAGCAGTTTAAGTACTAGCGGGGGGGCCATCAATGAGCAGTACTTC.

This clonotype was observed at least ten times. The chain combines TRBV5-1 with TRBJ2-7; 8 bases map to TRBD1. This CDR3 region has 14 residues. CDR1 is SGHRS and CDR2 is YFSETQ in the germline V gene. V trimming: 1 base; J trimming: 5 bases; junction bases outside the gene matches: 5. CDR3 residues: CASSLRDRSHEQYF. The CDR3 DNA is TGCGCCAGCAGCTTGAGGGACAGGTCCCACGAGCAGTACTTC.

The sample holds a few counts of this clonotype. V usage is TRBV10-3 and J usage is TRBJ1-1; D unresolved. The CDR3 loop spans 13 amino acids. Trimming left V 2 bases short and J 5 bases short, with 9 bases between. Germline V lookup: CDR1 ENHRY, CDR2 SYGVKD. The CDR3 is CAISELGRTEAFF. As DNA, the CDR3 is TGTGCCATCAGTGAGCTAGGTCGGACTGAAGCTTTCTTT.